The clone carrying this T cell receptor (beta chain) was detected a few times. Its antigen is still unknown. This sample stems from a study of T cells after yellow fever vaccination. The study's findings and limits: Though it reached lower strength, the secondary response hit its peak faster, day 5 versus 15.

In TCRdb, the 5' RACE reads were re-called with MiXCR into one record per CDR3 protein. The sample lists roughly 250,000 distinct CDR3 sequences; 10% to 15% were seen once. With 3 bases removed from V and 7 bases from J, the gap between germline ends came to 12 bases. CDR3 length equals 12 residues. Looked up from germline, CDR1 is SQVTM and CDR2 is ANQGSEA. The sample consisted of CD4+ T cells sorted from PBMCs, taken 45 days after the yellow fever booster vaccination. The clonotype originates from a man aged 25 to 45 who received the YFV17D yellow fever vaccine. This chain joins TRBV29-1 and TRBJ1-1, with D uncertain. In DNA, the CDR3 is TGCAGCGTTGAGAGACCAACACGTGAAGCTTTCTTT. This sequence encodes CSVERPTREAFF.